These 30 T cell receptor beta chains were all obtained from the same sample, sequenced in a study of beta chain bispecific antibodies for T cell cancers. For these TCRs, the target antigens are not known. Study-level results: After anti-TRBV12 rather than anti-CD19 exposure, TRBV12-3 made up 98.9% less of total TRBV signal. Normal T cells contributed less of the targeted TRBV signal than the leukemia cells did.

Expansion lasted two to four days, with either anti-CD3 antibody OKT3 or CD3/CD28 beads. In TCRdb, the 5' RACE reads were re-called with MiXCR into one record per CDR3 protein. In the table there are tens of thousands of distinct CDR3 sequences, approximately 2.2% of which are singletons. Here the sequenced sample was healthy donor T cells cultured with leukemia cells, taken from a culture containing a bispecific antibody targeting TCR Vbeta12. These TCRs come from a human donor in good health. Some clones in this sample may be carry-over from other donors' samples.

This clonotype is deemed medium-sized. This rearrangement joins TRBV5-1 to TRBJ1-4; possibly TRBD1 for D (5 bases). Trimming stripped 4 bases from V and 0 bases from J, with 10 bases between. The CDR3 covers 15 residues. CDR1 and CDR2 from the germline V gene are SGHRS and YFSETQ. The CDR3 nucleotides are TGCGCCAGCAGCGTGGGGACGGCAACTAATGAAAAACTGTTTTTT. It encodes CASSVGTATNEKLFF.

This clonotype has a count of ten or more. The chain employs TRBV2 and TRBJ2-1; D gene uncertain. The V gene lost 7 bases and the J gene lost 9 bases, with 13 bases spanning the gap. Germline CDR1 SNHLY, CDR2 FYNNEI. CDR3 length equals 12 residues. In nucleotides, the CDR3 is TGTGCCAGCAAGTGGGGTTCGGGTGAGCAGTTCTTC. It specifies CASKWGSGEQFF.

This clonotype was seen many times. The chain links TRBV27 to TRBJ1-2; 8 nucleotides align to TRBD1. The trim removed 0 bases at V and 5 bases at J, leaving 8 bases unmatched. The CDR3 runs 16 residues. Germline CDR1 is MNHEY and CDR2 is SMNVEV (reference sequence). CDR3 nucleotides: TGTGCCAGCAGTTTATCTCAGGGGGCAGTCCGGTATGGCTACACCTTC. It encodes CASSLSQGAVRYGYTF.

This clonotype was picked up many times. The chain combines TRBV3-1 with TRBJ2-5; 14 bases line up with TRBD2. V trimming: 8 bases; J trimming: 5 bases; junction bases outside the gene matches: 10. The CDR3 consists of 16 residues. Germline V lookup: CDR1 LGHDT, CDR2 YNNKEL (reference sequence). DNA for the CDR3: TGTGCCAGCGGATCCCTGACTAGCGGGGGGGCGGAGACCCAGTACTTC. It codes for CASGSLTSGGAETQYF.

The chain links TRBV20-1 to TRBJ1-2, with D uncertain. This CDR3 is built from 14 residues. From germline, CDR1 is DFQATT and CDR2 SNEGSKA (reference sequence). Trimming left V 2 bases short and J 2 bases short, with 12 bases between. Here the CDR3 reads CSARKPGLNYGYTF. CDR3 nucleotide sequence: TGCAGTGCTAGAAAGCCGGGCCTCAACTATGGCTACACCTTC.

With respect to this clonotype: A read error may explain this, as a much larger clone is one base away. The chain carries TRBV5-1 and TRBJ2-5, with 11 bases identical to TRBD2. CDR3 length equals 12 residues. V dropped 5 bases and J dropped 7; count of bases not matched to a gene: 1. The germline V gene encodes CDR1 SGHRS and CDR2 YFSETQ. CDR3 in amino acids: CASSSGGGTQYF. In DNA, the CDR3 is TGCGCCAGCAGTAGCGGGGGGGGGACCCAGTACTTC.

This clonotype appeared many times. J is TRBJ2-1 and V is TRBV15; the D gene is possibly TRBD1 (6 bases). V lost 8 bases and J 4 bases, leaving 15 bases between the germline ends. The CDR3 loop spans 14 amino acids. Germline V CDR1 and CDR2: LNHNV, YYDKDF (reference sequence). The CDR3 bases are TGTGCCACCCAGGACAGAGGAGATTACAATGAGCAGTTCTTC. This codes for CATQDRGDYNEQFF.

This clonotype was observed at least ten times. The rearrangement links TRBV15 to TRBJ1-5; D is undetermined. Deletions cut 1 base from V and 1 base from J, with 2 bases between. The germline V gene has CDR1 LNHNV and CDR2 YYDKDF (reference sequence). This CDR3 has 13 residues. The CDR3 DNA sequence: TGTGCCACCAGCAGAGTAAGCAATCAGCCCCAGCATTTT. As protein: CATSRVSNQPQHF.

Ten or more counts support this clonotype. This chain links TRBV6-2 or TRBV6-3 with TRBJ1-5; a possible D gene is TRBD1 (6 bases). CDR1 MNHEY and CDR2 SVGEGT come from the germline V gene. There are 17 residues in the CDR3. Trimming pared 2 bases from V and 4 bases from J, leaving 18 bases between. The CDR3 spells CASSYRGVTGLNQPQHF. The CDR3 bases are TGTGCCAGCAGTTACCGAGGGGTCACAGGGTTAAATCAGCCCCAGCATTTT.

This clonotype was detected many times. The chain recombines TRBV7-2 with TRBJ2-1, with 10 bases fitting TRBD2. Germline lookup yields CDR1 SGHTA and CDR2 FQGNSA. Trimming cost V 5 bases and J 5 bases; bases outside gene matches: 6. The CDR3 consists of 15 residues. CDR3 nucleotide sequence: TGTGCCAGCAGCCCCGTTCTAGCGGGGGACAATGAGCAGTTCTTC. It translates to CASSPVLAGDNEQFF.

In its sample, this clonotype was seen many times. The chain has TRBV10-3 and TRBJ1-5, with TRBD1 matching 9 bases. Unmatched junction bases numbered 3, after V lost 8 bases and J lost 4 bases. CDR1 is ENHRY, CDR2 SYGVKD, per germline. CDR3 length: 13 amino acids. The CDR3 region is CAIRDRENQPQHF. The CDR3 DNA reads as TGTGCCATCCGGGACAGGGAAAATCAGCCCCAGCATTTT.

In this sample, this clonotype turned up many times. The genes are TRBV7-9 and TRBJ2-2; TRBD2 might be the D (6 bases). CDR1 and CDR2 (germline): SEHNR, FQNEAQ (reference sequence). The V end was cut by 10 bases, the J end by 0 bases, with 18 bases between. CDR3 length: 16 residues. CDR3 DNA sequence: TGTGCCATTCCGAGGCCGACGGGGGCGAACACCGGGGAGCTGTTTTTT. This gives the protein CAIPRPTGANTGELFF.

In its sample, this clonotype was seen many times. The rearrangement uses TRBV2 and TRBJ2-3, with TRBD2 matching 15 bases. The CDR3 is 19 residues long. From germline, CDR1 is SNHLY and CDR2 FYNNEI. Trimming cost V 5 bases and J 3 bases; bases outside gene matches: 12. The DNA of the CDR3 is TGTGCCAGCAGTTTACCCCAGGGACTAGCGGGGGGAGGTACAGATACGCAGTATTTT. Translation gives CASSLPQGLAGGGTDTQYF.

This clonotype was counted at least ten times. The genes are TRBV18 and TRBJ1-1; the D gene is possibly TRBD1 (5 bases). CDR3 length equals 15 residues. Per germline, CDR1 KGHSH and CDR2 LQKENI. Deletions cut 3 bases from V and 0 bases from J, with 11 bases between. DNA for the CDR3: TGTGCCAGCTCACCGAACGACAGAATGAACACTGAAGCTTTCTTT. This translates into CASSPNDRMNTEAFF. Looking up the rest from reference TRBV18 and TRBJ1-1 gives the full variable domain: NAGVMQNPRHLVRRRGQEARLRCSPMKGHSHVYWYRQLPEEGLKFMVYLQKENIIDESGMPKERFSAEFPKEGPSILRIQQVVRGDSAAYFCASSPNDRMNTEAFFGQGTRLTVV.

This clonotype came up many times. One end of the junction is discordant with germline, which a read error may explain. The V gene is TRBV6-5, the J gene TRBJ2-1; TRBD2 matches at 15 bases. Germline V gene sequence: CDR1 MNHEY, CDR2 SVGAGI. The CDR3 runs to 13 residues. The CDR3 here is CASSLGTSGGPIF. The CDR3 bases are TGTGCCAGCAGCCTAGGGACTAGCGGGGGGCCAATCTTC.

This clonotype has ten or more counts. The V gene is TRBV20-1, the J gene TRBJ2-3, with 9 bases aligning to TRBD2. The germline CDR1 and CDR2 sequences are DFQATT and SNEGSKA (reference sequence). The CDR3 contains 14 residues. V lost 5 bases and J lost 0; bases outside the gene matches: 3. DNA for the CDR3: TGCAGTGCTGGGACTAGCCTTAGCACAGATACGCAGTATTTT. Protein product: CSAGTSLSTDTQYF.

This clonotype was seen many times. This chain uses TRBV5-1 with TRBJ2-3; 8 positions agree with TRBD1. With V trimmed by 5 bases and J by 3 bases, 8 bases remained unmatched. Germline V lookup: CDR1 SGHRS, CDR2 YFSETQ. The CDR3 runs to 15 residues. This CDR3 is CASSLDRGVTDTQYF. CDR3 DNA: TGCGCCAGCAGTCTTGACAGGGGCGTGACAGATACGCAGTATTTT. Together with reference TRBV5-1 and TRBJ2-3, the CDR3 gives the full variable domain: KAGVTQTPRYLIKTRGQQVTLSCSPISGHRSVSWYQQTPGQGLQFLFEYFSETQRNKGNFPGRFSGRQFSNSRSEMNVSTLELGDSALYLCASSLDRGVTDTQYFGPGTRLTVL.

This clonotype was detected ten times or more. The V call is TRBV7-6, the J call TRBJ2-7; D is undetermined. Looked up from germline, CDR1 is SGHVS and CDR2 is FNYEAQ. This CDR3 comprises 14 residues. V was clipped by 1 base and J by 2 bases, with 9 bases between them. CDR3 coding DNA: TGTGCCAGCAGCTTAGTTGGGGAAACCTACGAGCAGTACTTC. Its translation is CASSLVGETYEQYF.

In the case of this clonotype: A read error may be the cause here, since a much bigger clone is one base away. The rearrangement uses TRBV7-8 and TRBJ2-2; maybe TRBD2 (6 bases). This CDR3 comprises 12 residues. Germline lookup yields CDR1 SGHVS and CDR2 FQNEAQ. CDR3 sequence (DNA): TGTGCCAGCAGTGCAGAATCATGGGAGGTGTTTTTT. Translated, it gives CASSAESWEVFF. The complete variable domain, with remaining parts taken from reference TRBV7-8 and TRBJ2-2, reads GAGVSQSPRYKVAKRGQDVALRCDPISGHVSLFWYQQALGQGPEFLTYFQNEAQLDKSGLPSDRFFAERPEGSVSTLKIQRTQQEDSAVYLCASSAESWEVFFGEGSRLTVL.

There are many counts of this clonotype. This chain joins TRBV30 and TRBJ1-4; TRBD1 agrees at 8 bases. The CDR3 has 14 residues. Germline V lookup: CDR1 GTSNPN, CDR2 SVGIG (reference sequence). With V trimmed by 3 bases and J by 5 bases, 5 bases remained unmatched. CDR3 sequence: CAWSYWDRNEKLFF. CDR3 sequence (DNA): TGTGCCTGGAGCTATTGGGACAGGAATGAAAAACTGTTTTTT.

This clonotype was observed at least ten times. The genes are TRBV2 and TRBJ2-7; no clear D. This CDR3 is built from 14 residues. V was pared by 5 bases and J by 4 bases, with 15 bases between. Germline CDR1 SNHLY, CDR2 FYNNEI. The chain's CDR3 is CASSSQRNPYEQYF. CDR3 in DNA: TGTGCCAGCAGTTCACAGAGGAATCCTTACGAGCAGTACTTC. The variable domain in full, with the rest retrieved from reference TRBV2 and TRBJ2-7, is EPEVTQTPSHQVTQMGQEVILRCVPISNHLYFYWYRQILGQKVEFLVSFYNNEISEKSEIFDDQFSVERPDGSNFTLKIRSTKLEDSAMYFCASSSQRNPYEQYFGPGTRLTVT.

This clonotype was recorded at least ten times. The rearrangement uses TRBV6-1 and TRBJ1-5; D might be TRBD1 (5 bases). V was pared by 7 bases and J by 5 bases, with 15 bases between. The CDR3 spans 14 residues. Germline CDR1 MNHNS, CDR2 SASEGT. The CDR3 DNA sequence: TGTGCCAGCATGGGGACCTTCAGGGATCAGCCCCAGCATTTT. It codes for CASMGTFRDQPQHF.

The chain links TRBV2 to TRBJ2-7; possibly TRBD1 for D (5 bases). Deletions cut 7 bases from V and 4 bases from J, with 14 bases between. The CDR3 contains 13 residues. Germline assignment: CDR1 SNHLY and CDR2 FYNNEI. For the CDR3, the DNA is TGTGCCAGCATCCGAGACAGACCATACGAGCAGTACTTC. As protein: CASIRDRPYEQYF.

This clonotype was recorded at least ten times. The rearrangement joins TRBV6-5 to TRBJ2-7; 7 bases align to TRBD2. CDR3 length: 13 amino acids. Germline CDR1 reads MNHEY; CDR2 reads SVGAGI. After removal of 2 bases from V and 2 bases from J, the junction contained 0 bases not matched to a gene. CDR3 amino acids: CASSYREAYEQYF. CDR3 DNA: TGTGCCAGCAGTTACCGGGAGGCCTACGAGCAGTACTTC.

This clonotype was counted at least ten times. It is unclear where the CDR3 begins or ends on the DNA, so no DNA is shown, and the CDR3 is as TCRdb lists it. The genes are TRBV7-5 and TRBJ1-3. TRBV7-5 is designated a pseudogene. 16 amino acids form the CDR3, both terminal residues included. This CDR3 reads CISVSEAPDSGNTIYF.

This clonotype was seen at least ten times. The J gene is TRBJ2-2, the V gene TRBV24-1; TRBD2 matches 11 bases. The CDR3 runs to 17 residues. CDR1 and CDR2 (germline): KGHDR, SFDVKD. V trimming: 7 bases; J trimming: 0 bases; junction bases outside the gene matches: 6. This chain's CDR3 is CATSPGTSGPNTGELFF. DNA of the CDR3: TGTGCCACCAGCCCCGGGACTAGCGGACCGAACACCGGGGAGCTGTTTTTT.

This clonotype has more than one count but fewer than ten. One base away lies a much larger clone, so this may be a sequencing read error. The V gene is TRBV5-5, the J gene TRBJ1-2, with D unclear. Germline CDR1 reads SGHKS; CDR2 reads YYEKEE (reference sequence). The CDR3 is 12 residues long. The V end lost 0 bases, the J end lost 3 bases, and 3 bases lay between the germline ends. DNA for the CDR3: TGTGCCAGCAGCTTGGACCACTATGGCTACACCTTC. Its protein product is CASSLDHYGYTF.

This clonotype was counted many times. V gene TRBV4-1 combines with J gene TRBJ1-6; D is unresolved. V gave up 4 bases and J gave up 4 bases, with 8 bases separating them. Germline assignment: CDR1 MGHRA and CDR2 YSYEKL. The CDR3 has 14 residues. The DNA of the CDR3 is TGCGCCAGCAGCCCGACACTGTATAATTCACCCCTCCACTTT. Its translation: CASSPTLYNSPLHF.

Ten or more counts support this clonotype. The V call is TRBV9, the J call TRBJ2-1, with TRBD2 matching 9 bases. CDR3 size: 18 residues. Germline CDR1 and CDR2: SGDLS and YYNGEE. Trimming removed 0 bases from V and 4 bases from J; junction bases left unmatched: 11. Here the CDR3 DNA reads TGTGCCAGCAGCGTAGGGGCTAGCGGGGTGCTAAGATACAATGAGCAGTTCTTC. Protein: CASSVGASGVLRYNEQFF.

This clonotype was seen many times. The limits of the CDR3 on the DNA are not certain, so only TCRdb's listed CDR3 is given. The V gene is TRBV6-2 or TRBV6-3, the J gene TRBJ2-6; whether TRBD1, the table's D call, matches the DNA was not checked. Germline lookup yields CDR1 MNHEY and CDR2 SVGEGT. The CDR3 numbers 19 amino acids, ends counted. The CDR3 spells CASSTSTGTPTSGANVLTF.